Sequencing of this T cell receptor beta chain was carried out in a study of blood T cell repertoires in COVID-19 (dated by TCRdb to 2020 to 2021). Looking at the study overall: Collaborator samples came from the United States, Italy and Spain and covered acute and convalescent phases of COVID-19. The prospective study material was composed of cDNA or gDNA derived from T cells, B-cell-depleted T cells, or PBMCs. Deeply sampled blood TCRbeta repertoires from subjects exposed to, actively infected with, or recovered from COVID-19 were included in the dataset. A freely available public database, intended as a resource for researchers studying the immune response to SARS-CoV-2, is where the repertoires were released. Samples were obtained from the ongoing ImmuneRACE study (first 160 participants) and from 950 to 1,500 subjects provided by 6 global collaborators. Nearly every sample came with metadata listing a de-identified subject ID, COVID-19 status, age in years and sex. Where HLA class I and class II types were available, the types were taken from metadata supplied by the sample provider, not from assay-based typing. On the study overall, not on this receptor specifically: The quantity of clinical and demographic metadata differed by source and by participant and was supplied without curation.

TCRbeta CDR3 regions were amplified from genomic DNA by means of the immunoSEQ Assay, a bias-controlled multiplex PCR. In the paper's pipeline: The number of nucleated cells in each sample was estimated from the amplification of reference gene primers within the assay. To quantify the absolute abundance of each unique TCRbeta CDR3 rearrangement, sequence reads were collapsed and filtered. For each sample, productive Simpson clonality was calculated as the square root of Simpson's diversity index over productive rearrangements. The table was pulled from immuneACCESS by TCRdb, which kept in-frame rearrangements only. Such tables lose some clones; where checked, under half of the loss comes from unresolved V genes, and the rest has no known cause. Clone size and V and J calls were adopted from that table, with D and trimming inferred from the DNA. For this sample there are about 150,000 clones; roughly 84% appear just once. 0.63% of the sample rests with the top ten.

A word on this clone: The target of this receptor is not known. No per-base quality is available; no much larger clone lies one base away.

CDR1 and CDR2, looked up from the germline V gene, are MNHEY and SVGAGI. V has 8 bases trimmed and J has 4 bases trimmed; junction bases matching no gene number 10. The CDR3 sequence holds 15 residues, the cysteine and phenylalanine included. The sequence is cut down to CDR3 DNA, 45 bases in frame from base 1. One collaborating source in Seattle enrolled patients during active infection and followed them longitudinally through the course of disease. Collaborating institutions collected whole blood in K2EDTA tubes following their own protocols. For TCRbeta analysis, collaborators shipped samples in one of three forms: frozen whole blood, isolated PBMCs, or DNA extracted from either of those sample types.

The sequence joins TRBV6-5 to TRBJ1-3; TRBD1 fits 8 bases in the junction. Sequences were obtained from peripheral blood. This sequence originates from a man between 60 and 75 years old with COVID-19, enrolled during active disease. The nucleotide sequence reads TGTGCCAGCCGGGGGGACAGGACGGGAGGAAACACCATATATTTT. It codes for CASRGDRTGGNTIYF.